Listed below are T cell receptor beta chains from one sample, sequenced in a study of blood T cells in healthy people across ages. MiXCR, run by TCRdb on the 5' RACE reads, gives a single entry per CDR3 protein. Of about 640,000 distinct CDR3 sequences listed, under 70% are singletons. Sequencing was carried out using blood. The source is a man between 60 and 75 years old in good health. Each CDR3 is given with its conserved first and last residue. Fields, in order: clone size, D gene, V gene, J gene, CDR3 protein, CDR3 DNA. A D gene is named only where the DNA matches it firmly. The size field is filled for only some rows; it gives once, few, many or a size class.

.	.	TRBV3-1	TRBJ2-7	CASPDRGNFYEQYF	TGTGCCAGCCCCGACAGAGGTAACTTCTACGAGCAGTACTTC
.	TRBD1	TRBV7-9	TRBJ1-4	CASSLNTGGLQGNEKLFF	TGTGCCAGCAGCTTAAATACAGGGGGCTTACAGGGTAATGAAAAACTGTTTTTT
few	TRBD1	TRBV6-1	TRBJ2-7	CAIETGTYEQYF	TGTGCCATAGAGACAGGGACCTATGAGCAGTACTTC
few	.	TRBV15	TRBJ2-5	CATSTRFGGVKTQYF	TGTGCCACCAGCACCCGGTTCGGCGGGGTAAAGACCCAGTACTTC
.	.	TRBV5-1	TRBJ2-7	CASSPTVFRSGEQYF	TGCGCCAGCAGCCCTACGGTTTTCCGCTCGGGCGAGCAGTACTTC
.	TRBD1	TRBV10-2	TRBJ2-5	CASSQDRARTQYF	TGCGCCAGCAGTCAGGACAGGGCCAGGACCCAGTACTTC
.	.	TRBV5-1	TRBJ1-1	CASSLEGLSHTEAFF	TGCGCCAGCAGCTTGGAGGGGCTTTCGCACACTGAAGCTTTCTTT
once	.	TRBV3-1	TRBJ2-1	CASSRNTGLEQFF	TGTGCCAGCAGCCGCAACACAGGGCTTGAGCAGTTCTTC
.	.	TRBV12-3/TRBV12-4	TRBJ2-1	CASTLGNYNEQFF	TGTGCCAGCACTTTAGGTAACTACAATGAGCAGTTCTTC
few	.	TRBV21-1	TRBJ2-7	CASSKAGQSYEQYF	TGTGCCAGCAGCAAAGCCGGACAGAGCTACGAGCAGTACTTC
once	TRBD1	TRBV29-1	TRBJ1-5	CSGQGELGNQPQHF	TGCAGCGGACAGGGGGAACTTGGCAATCAGCCCCAGCATTTT
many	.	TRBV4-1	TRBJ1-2	CASSQVSKAIGGAEGGYTF	TGCGCCAGCAGCCAAGTCTCAAAGGCGATTGGAGGGGCTGAAGGTGGCTACACCTTC
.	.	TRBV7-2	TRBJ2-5	CASSLDVGKQYF	TGTGCCAGCAGCTTAGACGTTGGGAAGCAGTACTTC
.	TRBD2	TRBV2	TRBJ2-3	CASSPGLATNTQYF	TGTGCCAGCAGCCCCGGACTAGCGACAAATACGCAGTATTTT
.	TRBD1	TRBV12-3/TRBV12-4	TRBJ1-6	CASSRGQGAYSPLHF	TGTGCCAGCAGTCGGGGACAGGGGGCATATTCACCCCTCCACTTT
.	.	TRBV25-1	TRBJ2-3	CASSEYGEDTQYF	TGTGCCAGCAGTGAATATGGGGAAGATACGCAGTATTTT
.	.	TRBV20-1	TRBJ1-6	CSARKGGNSPLHF	TGCAGTGCGAGAAAGGGTGGTAATTCACCCCTCCACTTT
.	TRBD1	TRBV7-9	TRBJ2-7	CASSLGGGTGIPYEQYF	TGTGCCAGCAGCTTAGGAGGGGGCACAGGGATTCCCTACGAGCAGTACTTC
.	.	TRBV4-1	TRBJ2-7	CASSQGQSINIHEQYF	TGCGCCAGCAGCCAAGGGCAGTCAATTAACATCCACGAGCAGTACTTC
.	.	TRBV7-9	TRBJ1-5	CASSRGNSNQPQHF	TGTGCCAGCAGCCGGGGCAATAGCAATCAGCCCCAGCATTTT
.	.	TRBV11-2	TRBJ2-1	CASSLGEGDEQFF	TGTGCCAGCAGCTTAGGGGAGGGGGATGAGCAGTTCTTC
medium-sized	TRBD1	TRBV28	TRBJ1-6	CASRTGQGAFLSPLHF	TGTGCCAGCAGAACCGGACAGGGGGCTTTTTTATCACCCCTCCACTTT
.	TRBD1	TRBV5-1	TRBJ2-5	CASSLSSRDRGRETQYF	TGCGCCAGCAGCTTGTCAAGTCGGGACAGGGGGAGAGAGACCCAGTACTTC
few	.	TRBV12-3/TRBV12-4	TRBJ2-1	CASSYYQLSYNEQFF	TGTGCCAGCAGTTACTACCAGCTCTCCTACAATGAGCAGTTCTTC
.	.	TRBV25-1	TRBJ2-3	CASIERGASTDTQYF	TGTGCCAGCATCGAACGCGGGGCCAGCACAGATACGCAGTATTTT
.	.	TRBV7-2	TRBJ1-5	CASSLGRQTNQPQHF	TGTGCCAGCAGCTTAGGACGGCAGACTAATCAGCCCCAGCATTTT
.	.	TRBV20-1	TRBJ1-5	CSASPGNGNQPQHF	TGCAGTGCTAGCCCTGGGAACGGCAATCAGCCCCAGCATTTT
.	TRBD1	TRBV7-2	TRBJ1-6	CAGQVGNSPLHF	TGTGCCGGACAGGTTGGGAATTCACCCCTCCACTTT
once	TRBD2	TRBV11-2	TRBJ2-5	CASSRGGVQTQYF	TGTGCCAGCAGCCGGGGGGGGGTACAGACCCAGTACTTC
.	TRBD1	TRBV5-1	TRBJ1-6	CASSLGQVSSPLHF	TGCGCCAGCAGCCTAGGACAGGTTAGCTCACCCCTCCACTTT
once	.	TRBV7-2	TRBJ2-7	CASSPARLEQYF	TGTGCCAGCAGCCCGGCGAGGCTCGAGCAGTACTTC
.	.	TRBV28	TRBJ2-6	CASSPSGHSSGANVLTF	TGTGCCAGCAGTCCCTCGGGACATTCCTCTGGGGCCAACGTCCTGACTTTC
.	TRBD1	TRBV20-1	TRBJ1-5	CSATDRDDQPQHF	TGCAGTGCTACCGACAGGGATGATCAGCCCCAGCATTTT
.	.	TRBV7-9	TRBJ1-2	CASSLDLGDGYTF	TGTGCCAGCAGCTTAGATTTGGGGGATGGCTACACCTTC
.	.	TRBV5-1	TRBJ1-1	CASRAGTQNTEAFF	TGCGCCAGCAGGGCCGGGACGCAGAACACTGAAGCTTTCTTT
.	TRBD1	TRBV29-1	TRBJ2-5	CSVGSGGGGTQYF	TGCAGCGTTGGGTCAGGGGGCGGCGGGACCCAGTACTTC
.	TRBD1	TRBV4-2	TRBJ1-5	CASSQDRTGVQPQHF	TGTGCCAGCAGCCAAGATCGGACAGGGGTACAGCCCCAGCATTTT
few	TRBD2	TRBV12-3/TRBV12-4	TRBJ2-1	CASSFSGGMNEQFF	TGTGCCAGCAGTTTTTCGGGGGGGATGAATGAGCAGTTCTTC
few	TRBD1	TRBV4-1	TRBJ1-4	CASSQPRDRGEKLFF	TGCGCCAGCAGCCAACCGCGGGACAGGGGTGAAAAACTGTTTTTT
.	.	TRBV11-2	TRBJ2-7	CASSPTAVYEQYF	TGTGCCAGCAGCCCGACAGCAGTCTACGAGCAGTACTTC
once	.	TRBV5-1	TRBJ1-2	CASSFAPEGGYTF	TGCGCCAGCAGCTTTGCCCCGGAAGGTGGCTACACCTTC
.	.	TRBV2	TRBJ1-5	CASSEALPPGAQPQHF	TGTGCCAGCAGTGAAGCGCTTCCCCCAGGGGCACAGCCCCAGCATTTT
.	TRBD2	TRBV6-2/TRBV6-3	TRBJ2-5	CASTAGTSGGETQYF	TGTGCCAGCACCGCCGGGACTAGCGGGGGAGAGACCCAGTACTTC
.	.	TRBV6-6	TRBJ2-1	CASRGAQGGAYNEQFF	TGTGCCAGCAGAGGGGCCCAGGGGGGAGCGTACAATGAGCAGTTCTTC
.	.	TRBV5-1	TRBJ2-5	CASSLTRAVQETQYF	TGCGCCAGCAGCCTGACCCGGGCGGTTCAAGAGACCCAGTACTTC
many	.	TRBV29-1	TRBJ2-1	CSVAVYSGDNEQFF	TGCAGCGTTGCAGTCTATTCAGGGGACAATGAGCAGTTCTTC
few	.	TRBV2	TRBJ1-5	CASSERKGDNQPQHF	TGTGCCAGCAGTGAAAGAAAGGGGGACAATCAGCCCCAGCATTTT
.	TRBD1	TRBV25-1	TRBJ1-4	CASRGTGGGKLFF	TGTGCCAGCCGCGGGACAGGGGGCGGAAAACTGTTTTTT
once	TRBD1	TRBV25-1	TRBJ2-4	CASLGQGVNIQYF	TGTGCCAGCCTAGGACAGGGGGTAAACATTCAGTACTTC
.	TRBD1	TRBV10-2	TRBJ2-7	CASSEYAGQGSSEQYF	TGCGCCAGCAGTGAATATGCGGGACAGGGGAGCTCCGAGCAGTACTTC
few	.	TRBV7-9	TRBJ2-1	CASYPRDNEQFF	TGTGCCAGCTACCCCCGGGACAATGAGCAGTTCTTC
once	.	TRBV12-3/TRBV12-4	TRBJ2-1	CASSLGVQGHEQFF	TGTGCCAGCAGTTTAGGGGTACAGGGTCATGAGCAGTTCTTC
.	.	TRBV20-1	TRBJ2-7	CSASNPQGPYEQYF	TGCAGTGCTAGTAACCCCCAGGGACCCTACGAGCAGTACTTC
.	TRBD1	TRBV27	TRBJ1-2	CASSLRDSGRGGYTF	TGTGCCAGCAGTCTCCGGGACAGTGGAAGGGGTGGCTACACCTTC
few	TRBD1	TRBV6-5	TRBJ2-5	CASSATPGGDETQYF	TGTGCCAGCAGTGCAACCCCAGGGGGCGATGAGACCCAGTACTTC
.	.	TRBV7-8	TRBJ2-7	CASSLPRYEQYF	TGTGCCAGCAGCTTACCGCGCTACGAGCAGTACTTC
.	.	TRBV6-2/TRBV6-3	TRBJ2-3	CASNKIPYTSDTQYF	TGTGCCAGCAACAAAATACCCTATACCAGCGATACGCAGTATTTT
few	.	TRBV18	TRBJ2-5	CASSPWGVGETQYF	TGTGCCAGCTCACCTTGGGGCGTGGGTGAGACCCAGTACTTC
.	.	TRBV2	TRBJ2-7	CASGSGVRGEQYF	TGTGCCAGCGGCAGTGGGGTCAGGGGCGAGCAGTACTTC